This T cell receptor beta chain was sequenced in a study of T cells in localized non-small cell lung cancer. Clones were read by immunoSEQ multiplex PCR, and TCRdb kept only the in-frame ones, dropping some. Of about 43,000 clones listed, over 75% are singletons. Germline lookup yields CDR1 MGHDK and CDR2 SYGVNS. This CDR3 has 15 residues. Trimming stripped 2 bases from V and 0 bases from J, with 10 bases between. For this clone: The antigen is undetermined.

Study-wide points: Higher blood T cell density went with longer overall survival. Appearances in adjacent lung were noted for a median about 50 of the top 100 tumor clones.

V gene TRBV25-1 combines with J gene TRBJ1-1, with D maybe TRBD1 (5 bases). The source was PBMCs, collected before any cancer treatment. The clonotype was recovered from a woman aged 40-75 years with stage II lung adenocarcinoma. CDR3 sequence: CASSEGGNMNTEAFF. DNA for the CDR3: TGTGCCAGCAGTGAAGGGGGAAACATGAACACTGAAGCTTTCTTT.